The 24 T cell receptor beta chains listed next were all sequenced from one sample in a study of T cell repertoires in cytomegalovirus infection. TCRdb ran MiXCR on the reads and lists one entry per CDR3 protein. The sample consists of roughly 640,000 distinct CDR3 sequences, roughly 26% of them appearing once. Input material: CD8+ T cells from PBMCs. The receptors were sampled from a human donor in good health (CMV status not recorded). Some clones in this sample may be carry-over from other donors' samples.

This clonotype showed up just a few times. The chain is built from TRBV29-1 and TRBJ2-1; 11 bases fit TRBD2. Trimming removed 0 bases from V and 7 bases from J; junction bases left unmatched: 8. The CDR3 is 16 residues long. Germline CDR1 and CDR2: SQVTM and ANQGSEA. CDR3 nucleotides: TGCAGCGTTGAAGATCCTAGCGGGGGGAGTTATAATGAGCAGTTCTTC. This gives the protein CSVEDPSGGSYNEQFF.

Ten or more counts support this clonotype. The chain couples TRBV7-2 to TRBJ2-7, with 10 bases fitting TRBD2. J was trimmed by 1 base and V by 5 bases; bases with no gene match: 5. Germline V gives CDR1 SGHTA, CDR2 FQGNSA. This CDR3 is built from 15 residues. In nucleotides, the CDR3 is TGTGCCAGCAGCCCCGCTAGCGGGGGATCCTACGAGCAGTACTTC. It specifies CASSPASGGSYEQYF.

The chain is built from TRBV7-2 and TRBJ1-1; D unresolved. Germline-derived CDR1 and CDR2 are SGHTA and FQGNSA. V lost 0 bases and J 5 bases, leaving 13 bases between the germline ends. The CDR3 sequence is 15 residues long. This chain's CDR3 is CASSLALRLSTEAFF. Written as DNA, the CDR3 is TGTGCCAGCAGCTTAGCGCTCCGGCTCTCTACTGAAGCTTTCTTT.

The genes are TRBV6-5 and TRBJ2-7, with D possibly TRBD1 on 5 matching bases. CDR3 length: 14 residues. Trimming took 0 bases from V and 6 from J, leaving 12 bases between them. Germline V gene data show CDR1 as MNHEY and CDR2 as SVGAGI. CDR3 sequence: CASSYSGRDGEQYV. The DNA of the CDR3 is TGTGCCAGCAGTTACTCGGGCAGGGATGGCGAGCAGTACGTC.

The chain links TRBV5-4 to TRBJ2-7, with a possible D match to TRBD1 (5 bases). CDR1 is SGHNT, CDR2 YYREEE, per germline (reference sequence). Trimming shortened V by 0 bases and J by 7 bases, and 11 bases separated the two germline ends. There are 13 residues in the CDR3. CDR3 amino acids: CASSLGLGREQYF. The CDR3 region has the DNA TGTGCCAGCAGCTTGGGACTGGGGCGGGAGCAGTACTTC.

This rearrangement joins TRBV28 to TRBJ1-1; no definite D call. CDR1 and CDR2 (germline): MDHEN, SYDVKM. V was trimmed by 4 bases and J by 5 bases, leaving 11 bases between them. This CDR3 is built from 13 residues. DNA of the CDR3: TGTGCCAGCAGTTCATACTTGGGGACTGAAGCTTTCTTT. It codes for CASSSYLGTEAFF.

This clonotype has ten or more counts. The chain joins TRBV6-6 to TRBJ2-7, with D perhaps TRBD1 or TRBD2 (5 bases each). Germline CDR1 is MNHNY and CDR2 is SVGAGI (reference sequence). The CDR3 loop spans 13 amino acids. V was pared by 9 bases and J by 2 bases, with 14 bases between. This chain's CDR3 is CASLGTDPYEQYF. In nucleotides, the CDR3 is TGTGCCAGTCTAGGGACGGATCCCTACGAGCAGTACTTC.

This chain uses TRBV5-5 with TRBJ2-1, with D maybe TRBD2 (5 bases). This CDR3 comprises 13 residues. The germline V and J ends were trimmed by 5 bases and 9 bases, with 15 bases remaining between them. Germline V CDR1 and CDR2: SGHKS, YYEKEE (reference sequence). The CDR3 coding sequence is TGTGCCAGCAGATTGTCCGGAGGCGGTGAGCAGTTCTTC. It is translated as CASRLSGGGEQFF.

This chain links TRBV12-3 or TRBV12-4 with TRBJ2-7; 8 bases line up with TRBD2. Losses at the gene ends were 4 bases for V and 5 bases for J; bases not matched to a gene: 10. The CDR3 has 15 residues. The CDR3 nucleotides are TGTGCCAGCAGTTATGGACTAGCCCAGGACGACGAGCAGTACGTC. It yields the protein CASSYGLAQDDEQYV.

The table lists this clonotype with a few counts. V is TRBV27 and J is TRBJ2-1, with no clear D. With 5 bases removed from V and 8 bases from J, the gap between germline ends came to 13 bases. This CDR3 contains 13 residues. Germline assignment: CDR1 MNHEY and CDR2 SMNVEV (reference sequence). The CDR3 nucleotides are TGTGCCAGCAGTATCTTCTCAAAGGATGAGCAGTTCTTC. Amino acid sequence: CASSIFSKDEQFF.

This clonotype was seen only a few times. The chain links TRBV10-2 to TRBJ2-7; D is undetermined. Germline V CDR1 and CDR2: WSHSY, SAAADI. With 5 bases removed from V and 2 bases from J, the gap between germline ends came to 10 bases. This CDR3 is 13 amino acids long. CDR3 nucleotides: TGCGCCAGCAGTCCCAGGAGTCCCTACGAGCAGTACTTC. It encodes CASSPRSPYEQYF.

V gene TRBV10-3 combines with J gene TRBJ2-7; TRBD1 or TRBD2 may be the D gene (6 bases each). The V gene's germline CDR1 is ENHRY and CDR2 SYGVKD. Trimming left V 10 bases short and J 0 bases short, with 22 bases between. CDR3 length equals 16 residues. This CDR3 reads CARLRGEARLSYEQYV. The CDR3 DNA follows: TGTGCCAGACTGAGGGGGGAAGCCCGTCTCTCCTACGAGCAGTACGTC.

The J gene is TRBJ2-2, the V gene TRBV19; 9 bases fit TRBD1. Per the germline V gene, CDR1 is LNHDA and CDR2 is SQIVND (reference sequence). The V and J ends lost 3 bases and 6 bases, in that order; junction bases with no gene match: 5. CDR3 length: 15 residues. CDR3 protein: CASSIGQGSPGELFF. The CDR3 DNA reads as TGTGCCAGTAGTATTGGACAGGGGAGCCCCGGGGAGCTGTTTTTT. Filled out from reference TRBV19 and TRBJ2-2, the complete variable domain reads DGGITQSPKYLFRKEGQNVTLSCEQNLNHDAMYWYRQDPGQGLRLIYYSQIVNDFQKGDIAEGYSVSREKKESFPLTVTSAQKNPTAFYLCASSIGQGSPGELFFGEGSRLTVL.

The gene calls are TRBV5-5 and TRBJ1-1, with a tentative D call TRBD1 (5 bases). Germline assignment: CDR1 SGHKS and CDR2 YYEKEE (reference sequence). The CDR3 is made up of 15 amino acids. With 0 bases removed from V and 2 bases from J, the gap between germline ends came to 11 bases. The CDR3 nucleotides read TGTGCCAGCAGCTTGGCATGGCGGGACAACACTGAAGCTTTCTTT. It codes for CASSLAWRDNTEAFF.

The sample holds many counts of this clonotype. The rearrangement links TRBV5-1 to TRBJ1-6; a weak D match, TRBD1 (5 bases). Germline V gene data show CDR1 as SGHRS and CDR2 as YFSETQ. The CDR3 length is 15 residues. Trimming removed 2 bases from V and 8 bases from J, with 14 bases in between. CDR3: CASSFSWDEYSPLHF. CDR3 sequence (DNA): TGCGCCAGCAGCTTCTCCTGGGACGAGTATTCACCCCTCCACTTT.

The sample holds a few counts of this clonotype. This chain's CDR3 is CASSPYIGEGFEQYF. In DNA, the CDR3 is TGTGCCAGCAGTCCATATATAGGGGAAGGATTCGAGCAGTACTTC. The V gene is TRBV6-1, the J gene TRBJ2-7; possible D gene TRBD1, 5 bases. The CDR3 totals 15 residues. Germline V gene data show CDR1 as MNHNS and CDR2 as SASEGT. Trimming removed 5 bases from V and 6 bases from J, with 20 bases in between.

This clonotype was counted at least ten times. The chain combines TRBV12-3 or TRBV12-4 with TRBJ1-1; D uncertain. This CDR3 has 14 amino acids. V was trimmed by 3 bases and J by 0 bases, leaving 8 bases between them. This CDR3 is CASSFEKLNTEAFF. As DNA, the CDR3 is TGTGCCAGCAGTTTTGAGAAATTGAACACTGAAGCTTTCTTT.

The table lists this clonotype with a count of one. A read error may explain this, as a much larger clone is one base away. This chain joins TRBV19 and TRBJ2-1; D ambiguous. This CDR3 region has 16 residues. V shed 3 bases and J shed 1 base, with 13 bases lying between them. The germline V gene encodes CDR1 LNHDA and CDR2 SQIVND (reference sequence). Written as DNA, the CDR3 is TGTGCCAGTAGTATCCGCCGCTGGGCATCCTACAATGAGCAGTTCTTC. This translates into CASSIRRWASYNEQFF.

A few counts support this clonotype. V and J are TRBV19 and TRBJ1-1; D gene unclear. The CDR3 covers 14 residues. The V end lost 8 bases, the J end lost 1 base, and 14 bases lay between the germline ends. Germline V gene data show CDR1 as LNHDA and CDR2 as SQIVND (reference sequence). This chain's CDR3 is CASHPGFPNTEAFF. DNA of the CDR3: TGTGCCAGTCACCCGGGGTTCCCGAACACTGAAGCTTTCTTT. The variable domain in full, completed from reference TRBV19 and TRBJ1-1, reads DGGITQSPKYLFRKEGQNVTLSCEQNLNHDAMYWYRQDPGQGLRLIYYSQIVNDFQKGDIAEGYSVSREKKESFPLTVTSAQKNPTAFYLCASHPGFPNTEAFFGQGTRLTVV.

This clonotype was observed at least ten times. The gene calls are TRBV10-3 and TRBJ2-1; D is unclear. V was cut by 6 bases and J by 8 bases, with 14 bases left in between. This CDR3 comprises 13 residues. Germline CDR1 ENHRY, CDR2 SYGVKD. As DNA, the CDR3 is TGTGCCATCAGAGTGGGCCTAGGCGATGAGCAGTTCTTC. Protein: CAIRVGLGDEQFF.

The chain has TRBV19 and TRBJ1-1; the D gene is possibly TRBD1 (5 bases). The CDR3 has 13 amino acids. Trimming cost V 3 bases and J 6 bases, with 11 bases left between them. CDR1 and CDR2 (germline): LNHDA, SQIVND (reference sequence). In nucleotides, the CDR3 is TGTGCCAGTAGTATGTCTGGGACGCCTGAAGCTTTCTTT. Translating gives CASSMSGTPEAFF.

This clonotype was seen more than once but under ten times. The chain uses TRBV7-9 and TRBJ2-5, with D possibly matching TRBD2 (6 bases). Trimming took off 3 bases at V and 4 bases at J, with 12 bases between the two ends. This CDR3 has 14 amino acids. CDR1 is SEHNR, CDR2 FQNEAQ, per germline (reference sequence). The CDR3 DNA sequence: TGTGCCAGCAGCTTGGAGGGACGGGGAGAGACCCAGTACTTC. Protein: CASSLEGRGETQYF.

The CDR3 nucleotides read TGTGCCAGCAGCTTGCCGACAGGGGAAGGAACCGGGGAGCTGTTTTTT. Its protein product is CASSLPTGEGTGELFF. This rearrangement joins TRBV7-3 to TRBJ2-2; TRBD1 aligns across 8 bases. The junction had 8 bases not matched to a gene; V was cut back by 3 bases and J by 5 bases. Germline loops: CDR1 SGHTA, CDR2 FQGTGA. The CDR3 covers 16 residues.

This clonotype was counted a few times. The rearrangement links TRBV2 to TRBJ1-5; D gene ambiguous. CDR3 length: 15 residues. Germline V gene lookup returns CDR1 SNHLY and CDR2 FYNNEI. The V and J ends lost 3 bases and 0 bases respectively, with 9 bases between them. The CDR3: CASSEGSYSNQPQHF. For the CDR3, the DNA is TGTGCCAGCAGTGAGGGCAGTTATAGCAATCAGCCCCAGCATTTT.